A single sample gave rise to the 31 T cell receptor beta chains below, sequenced in a study of STAT5B mutations in CD4+ large granular lymphocyte leukemia. Sequenced by immunoSEQ multiplex PCR; TCRdb stores in-frame clones only, minus some. The profile shows approximately 27,000 clones, around 81% of them singletons. Sequenced: CD4+ T cells from blood buffy coats. Every receptor here comes from a human donor in good health.

CDR3 nucleotides: TGTGCCAGCAGCGTAGGGGGGGGTGTTCGAGAAAAACTGTTTTTT. As protein: CASSVGGGVREKLFF. The chain uses TRBV9 and TRBJ1-4, with a weak D call TRBD1 (5 bases). This CDR3 has 15 residues. Per the germline V gene, CDR1 is SGDLS and CDR2 is YYNGEE. Trimming took 0 bases from V and 8 from J, leaving 14 bases between them.

This clone occurred a few times. The chain joins TRBV7-9 to TRBJ1-1, with 7 bases identical to TRBD1. Germline V gene data show CDR1 as SEHNR and CDR2 as FQNEAQ (reference sequence). The V segment lost 6 bases and the J segment 3 bases; nucleotides outside the gene matches: 4. The CDR3 spans 13 residues. CDR3 DNA sequence: TGTGCCAGCAGTACTCAGGGGGACACTGAAGCTTTCTTT. Protein sequence: CASSTQGDTEAFF.

The gene calls are TRBV6-1 and TRBJ2-7; 9 bases fit TRBD1. The germline gives CDR1 MNHNS, CDR2 SASEGT. This CDR3 contains 15 residues. The J segment lost 5 bases and the V segment lost 2 bases, leaving 7 bases of the junction unmatched. The CDR3 sequence is CASSEFHRGRDEQYF. CDR3 bases: TGTGCCAGCAGTGAATTTCACAGGGGGCGCGACGAGCAGTACTTC.

The CDR3 here is CASSLDGFPLNSPLHF. As DNA, the CDR3 is TGTGCCAGCAGCTTGGACGGGTTCCCCCTTAATTCACCCCTCCACTTT. This sequence joins TRBV5-4 and TRBJ1-6; D not certain. This CDR3 region has 16 residues. Germline lookup yields CDR1 SGHNT and CDR2 YYREEE (reference sequence). The germline V and J ends were trimmed by 0 bases and 6 bases, with 13 bases remaining between them. The full variable domain, its missing parts supplied by reference TRBV5-4 and TRBJ1-6, is ETGVTQSPTHLIKTRGQQVTLRCSSQSGHNTVSWYQQALGQGPQFIFQYYREEENGRGNFPPRFSGLQFPNYSSELNVNALELDDSALYLCASSLDGFPLNSPLHFGNGTRLTVT.

This chain links TRBV5-6 with TRBJ1-6; D is unclear. The CDR3 is 17 residues long. Trimming took off 5 bases at V and 7 bases at J, with 22 bases between the two ends. The germline V gene has CDR1 SGHDT and CDR2 YYEEEE. The CDR3 sequence: CASSTASWLLLNSPLHF. CDR3 nucleotides: TGTGCCAGCAGTACTGCCAGCTGGCTCCTACTAAATTCACCCCTCCACTTT.

The chain employs TRBV4-2 and TRBJ2-2; weak D call: TRBD2 (7 bases). V lost 1 base and J 7 bases, leaving 16 bases between the germline ends. The CDR3 sequence is 16 residues long. Germline CDR1 reads LGHNA; CDR2 reads YNFKEQ. CDR3 loop: CASSQAEGGRGGELFF. The CDR3 coding sequence is TGTGCCAGCAGCCAAGCGGAGGGGGGGCGTGGCGGGGAGCTGTTTTTT.

The V call is TRBV7-8, the J call TRBJ1-6, with D hard to call. V shed 3 bases and J shed 5 bases, with 11 bases lying between them. The V gene's germline CDR1 is SGHVS and CDR2 FQNEAQ. The CDR3 totals 15 residues. Here the CDR3 DNA reads TGTGCCAGCAGCTTTTCCGACGACCATAATTCACCCCTCCACTTT. It yields the protein CASSFSDDHNSPLHF.

The genes are TRBV19 and TRBJ2-2; no definite D call. This CDR3 contains 16 residues. Germline V gene sequence: CDR1 LNHDA, CDR2 SQIVND (reference sequence). Deletions cut 5 bases from V and 0 bases from J, with 13 bases between. CDR3 sequence reads: CASSLRTAPNTGELFF. In DNA form, the CDR3 reads TGTGCCAGTAGTCTTAGGACGGCGCCGAACACCGGGGAGCTGTTTTTT.

This rearrangement joins TRBV6-4 to TRBJ2-5; no firm D call. V was trimmed by 6 bases and J by 4 bases, leaving 18 bases between them. Looked up from germline, CDR1 is MRHNA and CDR2 is SNTAGT. The CDR3 sequence is 15 residues long. The chain's CDR3 is CASSDGSFRTETQYF. The CDR3 nucleotides are TGTGCCAGCAGCGACGGGTCCTTTCGAACAGAGACCCAGTACTTC.

Written as DNA, the CDR3 is TGTGCCAGCAGCTACGGGACATCGCCTTTGATGAACACTGAAGCTTTCTTT. This sequence encodes CASSYGTSPLMNTEAFF. The chain couples TRBV5-6 to TRBJ1-1, with D possibly TRBD1 on 6 matching bases. From germline, CDR1 is SGHDT and CDR2 YYEEEE. V lost 3 bases and J 0 bases, leaving 18 bases between the germline ends. CDR3 length equals 17 residues.

The CDR3 protein is CASSLSGQRQFF. CDR3 coding DNA: TGTGCCAGCAGCTTGTCGGGACAGAGGCAGTTCTTC. V usage is TRBV11-2 and J usage is TRBJ2-1; TRBD1 agrees at 7 bases. Germline assignment: CDR1 SGHAT and CDR2 FQNNGV. There are 12 residues in the CDR3. J lost 12 bases, V lost 3 bases, and 5 bases had no gene match.

The V call is TRBV5-4, the J call TRBJ2-1, with D perhaps being TRBD1 or TRBD2 (5 bases each). Per germline, CDR1 SGHNT and CDR2 YYREEE (reference sequence). Trimming stripped 5 bases from V and 6 bases from J, with 18 bases between. The CDR3 spans 15 residues. CDR3 residues: CASRPPGDGPNEQFF. CDR3 DNA sequence: TGTGCCAGCAGGCCTCCCGGGGACGGACCCAATGAGCAGTTCTTC.

The chain joins TRBV11-2 to TRBJ2-2; 11 nucleotides match TRBD1. CDR1 is SGHAT and CDR2 is FQNNGV in the germline V gene. V lost 5 bases, J lost 6 bases, and 8 bases stayed unmatched. CDR3 length equals 16 residues. This CDR3 is CASSLNPGQGAGELFF. The DNA of the CDR3 is TGTGCCAGCAGCCTCAATCCGGGACAGGGGGCCGGGGAGCTGTTTTTT. The full variable domain, completed using reference TRBV11-2 and TRBJ2-2, is EAGVAQSPRYKIIEKRQSVAFWCNPISGHATLYWYQQILGQGPKLLIQFQNNGVVDDSQLPKDRFSAERLKGVDSTLKIQPAKLEDSAVYLCASSLNPGQGAGELFFGEGSRLTVL.

The V and J genes are TRBV4-2 and TRBJ2-2, with 8 positions matching TRBD2. CDR3 length: 17 residues. V lost 2 bases to trimming and J lost 4 bases; unmatched junction nucleotides: 9. Germline V gene sequence: CDR1 LGHNA, CDR2 YNFKEQ. CDR3 region: CASSQHSGKVGTGELFF. The CDR3, as DNA: TGTGCCAGCAGCCAACATAGCGGGAAGGTTGGCACCGGGGAGCTGTTTTTT.

The chain uses TRBV4-2 and TRBJ1-3; perhaps D is TRBD1 or TRBD2 (5 bases each). The J call may not be correct, given that the DNA end is closer to TRBJ2-2. The CDR3 loop spans 18 amino acids. Germline values: CDR1 LGHNA, CDR2 YNFKEQ. The CDR3 nucleotides read TGTGCCAGCAGCCAAGATATCGGGGCCATGGTGAACACCGGGGAGCTGTTTTTT. Its translation: CASSQDIGAMVNTGELFF.

The genes are TRBV5-8 and TRBJ2-2; TRBD1 matches at 10 bases. The V segment lost 4 bases and the J segment 6 bases; nucleotides outside the gene matches: 12. Germline CDR1 SGHTS, CDR2 YDEGEE. The CDR3 is 17 residues long. CDR3 bases: TGTGCCAGCAGCCCTGGAGGCGGGACAGGGGTTCCCGGGGAGCTGTTTTTT. As protein: CASSPGGGTGVPGELFF.

The V gene is TRBV7-9, the J gene TRBJ1-2; possibly TRBD1 for D (5 bases). The CDR3 consists of 12 residues. Germline loops: CDR1 SEHNR, CDR2 FQNEAQ (reference sequence). Between the trimmed V and J ends, which lost 7 bases and 6 bases, there was a span of 12 bases. The CDR3 DNA sequence: TGTGCCAGCAACCCGGGAGGGGATGGCTACACCTTC. This codes for CASNPGGDGYTF.

The chain is built from TRBV7-9 and TRBJ1-4; D is uncertain. V gave up 0 bases and J gave up 7 bases, with 12 bases separating them. The CDR3 is 15 amino acids. Germline V gene data show CDR1 as SEHNR and CDR2 as FQNEAQ (reference sequence). The CDR3 DNA sequence: TGTGCCAGCAGCTTAGCAGGTCCCAGGAGTGAAAAACTGTTTTTT. Amino acid sequence: CASSLAGPRSEKLFF.

This chain joins TRBV4-2 and TRBJ2-6, with a weak D call TRBD2 (7 bases). The CDR3 covers 15 residues. Germline V lookup: CDR1 LGHNA, CDR2 YNFKEQ. V was trimmed by 2 bases and J by 7 bases, leaving 12 bases between them. The CDR3 nucleotides read TGTGCCAGCAGCCAATGGGGGGGCCAAGCCAACGTCCTGACTTTC. This codes for CASSQWGGQANVLTF.

The rearrangement joins TRBV18 to TRBJ1-1; 7 bases map to TRBD1. The junction had 12 bases not matched to a gene; V was cut back by 6 bases and J by 8 bases. Per germline, CDR1 KGHSH and CDR2 LQKENI. CDR3 length: 14 amino acids. The CDR3 loop is CASSPGQVRGEAFF. In DNA, the CDR3 is TGTGCCAGCTCGCCCGGACAGGTCAGAGGGGAAGCTTTCTTT.

The sample holds one count of this clone. The chain employs TRBV5-4 and TRBJ1-5; 8 nucleotides match TRBD1. The V segment lost 5 bases and the J segment 2 bases; nucleotides outside the gene matches: 15. Germline V lookup: CDR1 SGHNT, CDR2 YYREEE (reference sequence). The CDR3 is 18 amino acids. CDR3 bases: TGTGCCAGCAGACGACCCGACAGGGGAGTATTATGCAATCAGCCCCAGCATTTT. This translates into CASRRPDRGVLCNQPQHF. The whole variable domain, remainder taken from reference TRBV5-4 and TRBJ1-5, is ETGVTQSPTHLIKTRGQQVTLRCSSQSGHNTVSWYQQALGQGPQFIFQYYREEENGRGNFPPRFSGLQFPNYSSELNVNALELDDSALYLCASRRPDRGVLCNQPQHFGDGTRLSIL.

The V gene is TRBV5-1, the J gene TRBJ2-7, with 9 nucleotides matching TRBD2. CDR3 length: 15 residues. V was clipped by 4 bases and J by 4 bases; unmatched bases: 9. The V gene's germline CDR1 is SGHRS and CDR2 YFSETQ. Here the CDR3 DNA reads TGCGCCAGCAGCCCTCGGGGACTAGCCTCGTACGAGCAGTACTTC. It codes for CASSPRGLASYEQYF.

CDR3 coding DNA: TGCGCCAGCAGCCCCTCCGGGAGCCAAGAGACCCAGTACTTC. Protein sequence: CASSPSGSQETQYF. The chain has TRBV5-1 and TRBJ2-5, with D possibly being TRBD2 (6 bases). Per germline, CDR1 SGHRS and CDR2 YFSETQ. The CDR3 has 14 amino acids. V was pared by 4 bases and J by 1 base, with 11 bases between.

The chain carries TRBV10-3 and TRBJ2-1; TRBD2 might be the D (6 bases). The CDR3 runs 15 residues. Looked up from germline, CDR1 is ENHRY and CDR2 is SYGVKD. With 7 bases removed from V and 6 bases from J, the gap between germline ends came to 19 bases. CDR3 in DNA: TGTGCCATCACGACCACTCCGGGGGACTTCAATGAGCAGTTCTTC. Translation: CAITTTPGDFNEQFF.

This clone showed up just once. This rearrangement joins TRBV5-1 to TRBJ2-1, with D possibly TRBD1 on 6 matching bases. This CDR3 has 15 amino acids. The V end lost 0 bases, the J end lost 7 bases, and 14 bases lay between the germline ends. The germline gives CDR1 SGHRS, CDR2 YFSETQ. The chain's CDR3 is CASSLGGRGMNEQFF. The DNA of the CDR3 is TGCGCCAGCAGCTTGGGAGGTAGGGGGATGAATGAGCAGTTCTTC.

The V and J genes are TRBV19 and TRBJ2-5; D may be TRBD2 (5 bases). The germline V gene has CDR1 LNHDA and CDR2 SQIVND (reference sequence). The ends were cut back, 9 bases at V and 0 bases at J, with 23 bases in the middle. The CDR3 contains 17 residues. The CDR3 DNA reads as TGTGCCAGCAACGAGAGGGCCGGAGGACTGTACCAAGAGACCCAGTACTTC. Protein product: CASNERAGGLYQETQYF.

The chain combines TRBV6-1 with TRBJ2-3; no reliable D call. The germline gives CDR1 MNHNS, CDR2 SASEGT. The CDR3 is 12 amino acids. V was shortened by 1 base and J by 1 base, with 0 bases between the two germline ends. CDR3: CASSEGTDTQYF. In nucleotides, the CDR3 is TGTGCCAGCAGTGAAGGCACAGATACGCAGTATTTT.

In this sample, this clone turned up a few times. The genes are TRBV27 and TRBJ1-5; TRBD1 matches at 7 bases. The CDR3 has 15 amino acids. The V gene end was trimmed by 5 bases and the J gene end by 0 bases; junction bases not matched to a gene: 4. The germline CDR1 and CDR2 sequences are MNHEY and SMNVEV (reference sequence). Here the CDR3 DNA reads TGTGCCAGCAGTCAGGGGGAAACTAGCAATCAGCCCCAGCATTTT. Protein product: CASSQGETSNQPQHF.

V gene TRBV7-2 combines with J gene TRBJ2-1, with D perhaps matching TRBD1 (7 bases). The CDR3 is 16 residues long. V was clipped by 1 base and J by 9 bases, with 19 bases between them. Germline CDR1 is SGHTA and CDR2 is FQGNSA. In nucleotides, the CDR3 is TGTGCCAGCAGCTTAGGGTTAGGCCAGGGGGGAGGTGAGCAGTTCTTC. Protein product: CASSLGLGQGGGEQFF.

The chain has TRBV6-5 and TRBJ1-1; 10 nucleotides match TRBD1. Germline V lookup: CDR1 MNHEY, CDR2 SVGAGI. The CDR3 length is 14 residues. The V and J ends lost 6 bases and 5 bases, in that order; junction bases with no gene match: 6. The CDR3 loop reads CASSPGQGRTEAFF. In DNA, the CDR3 is TGTGCCAGCAGCCCGGGACAGGGGCGGACTGAAGCTTTCTTT.

The chain uses TRBV7-8 and TRBJ2-5; D is undetermined. Germline V gene data show CDR1 as SGHVS and CDR2 as FQNEAQ. Trimming cost V 1 base and J 4 bases, with 7 bases left between them. This CDR3 has 13 amino acids. CDR3 in amino acids: CASSLETRETQYF. For the CDR3, the DNA is TGTGCCAGCAGCTTAGAAACCCGAGAGACCCAGTACTTC.